Below are 12 T cell receptor beta chains sequenced from a single sample in a study of kidney transplant recipient with SARS-CoV-2 infection. TCRdb re-derived calls from the reads in MiXCR, one entry per CDR3 protein. The sample has 200,000 to 300,000 distinct CDR3 sequences; more than 25% are singletons. The starting material was a blood sample, obtained at baseline and on roughly day 110 from a kidney transplant recipient. The receptors here all came from a male patient between 25 and 40 years old who had COVID-19 and was a kidney transplant recipient. Some of these T cells may belong to the graft donor.

This clonotype occurred many times. The rearrangement joins TRBV12-3 or TRBV12-4 to TRBJ2-2; unclear D gene. Trimming removed 0 bases at V and 6 bases at J, with 5 bases between. This CDR3 has 13 amino acids. The DNA of the CDR3 is TGTGCCAGCAGTTTAGCGCTGGCCGGGGAGCTGTTTTTT. The encoded protein is CASSLALAGELFF.

A word on this clonotype: The limits of the CDR3 on the DNA are not certain, so only TCRdb's listed CDR3 is given. The CDR3 loop is CASSTSAGEGAGELFF. The chain recombines TRBV19 with TRBJ2-2; the listed D gene, TRBD2, was not tested against the DNA. The CDR3 sequence runs 16 residues, both termini included. Germline loops: CDR1 LNHDA, CDR2 SQIVND (reference sequence).

The gene calls are TRBV20-1 and TRBJ1-4; weak D call: TRBD1 (5 bases). The CDR3 runs 19 residues. CDR1 is DFQATT and CDR2 is SNEGSKA in the germline V gene (reference sequence). V gave up 3 bases and J gave up 0 bases, with 23 bases separating them. CDR3 nucleotides: TGCAGTGCTAGCCCTAAAGGGGCTGCCATGCTAGCAACTAATGAAAAACTGTTTTTT. Amino acid sequence: CSASPKGAAMLATNEKLFF.

The sample holds many counts of this clonotype. The V and J genes are TRBV29-1 and TRBJ1-1; D perhaps matches TRBD1 (5 bases). The CDR3 contains 12 residues. Trimming left V 8 bases short and J 0 bases short, with 10 bases between. CDR1 and CDR2 (germline): SQVTM, ANQGSEA. The CDR3 region has the DNA TGCAGCCTTGGGACCTTGAACACTGAAGCTTTCTTT. Protein: CSLGTLNTEAFF.

Regarding this clonotype: A much larger clone differs by one base, so this may be a read error. V and J are TRBV3-1 and TRBJ1-2; no definite D call. Trimming pared 2 bases from V and 4 bases from J, leaving 20 bases between. CDR3 length: 17 residues. The germline V gene encodes CDR1 LGHDT and CDR2 YNNKEL (reference sequence). CDR3: CASSQNNALRKTYGYTF. In DNA, the CDR3 is TGTGCCAGCAGCCAAAACAACGCCCTTCGAAAGACCTATGGCTACACCTTC.

The table lists this clonotype with many counts. This sequence joins TRBV28 and TRBJ1-1, with a possible D match to TRBD1 (5 bases). CDR1 and CDR2 from the germline V gene are MDHEN and SYDVKM. V was shortened by 6 bases and J by 1 base, with 9 bases between the two germline ends. The CDR3 spans 13 residues. The chain's CDR3 is CASSKRGNTEAFF. Written as DNA, the CDR3 is TGTGCCAGCAGCAAAAGGGGGAACACTGAAGCTTTCTTT.

The gene calls are TRBV7-6 and TRBJ1-2; D remains unclear. V lost 5 bases and J lost 4, with 23 bases in between. CDR1 SGHVS and CDR2 FNYEAQ come from the germline V gene. The CDR3 has 17 residues. CDR3 region: CASSNVTESRKTYGYTF. In nucleotides, the CDR3 is TGTGCCAGCAGCAATGTTACTGAATCTCGAAAGACCTATGGCTACACCTTC.

This clonotype was detected many times. The chain is built from TRBV12-3 or TRBV12-4 and TRBJ2-3, with D possibly TRBD1 on 5 matching bases. V lost 5 bases to trimming and J lost 2 bases, with 11 bases between them. The CDR3 consists of 14 residues. As DNA, the CDR3 is TGTGCCAGCAGTCTCAGGGTCCCCACAGATACGCAGTATTTT. Protein product: CASSLRVPTDTQYF.

This clonotype was picked up many times. The chain has TRBV4-2 and TRBJ2-7; D gene unclear. Germline V CDR1 and CDR2: LGHNA, YNFKEQ. This CDR3 region has 17 residues. Between the trimmed V and J ends, which lost 0 bases and 0 bases, there was a span of 15 bases. CDR3: CASSQDHTGTSSYEQYF. The CDR3 nucleotides are TGTGCCAGCAGCCAAGATCATACGGGCACCAGCTCCTACGAGCAGTACTTC.

This clonotype was observed at least ten times. The CDR3 protein is CASRPPGASYTF. Written as DNA, the CDR3 is TGTGCCAGCAGACCCCCAGGGGCGAGCTACACCTTC. This chain links TRBV12-3 or TRBV12-4 with TRBJ1-2, with D possibly TRBD1 on 6 matching bases. The CDR3 extends over 12 amino acids. Trimming took off 6 bases at V and 9 bases at J, with 14 bases between the two ends.

This clonotype was counted at least ten times. The chain joins TRBV18 to TRBJ1-2; TRBD1 might be the D (5 bases). Looked up from germline, CDR1 is KGHSH and CDR2 is LQKENI. The V end lost 3 bases, the J end lost 4 bases, and 15 bases lay between the germline ends. The length of the CDR3 is 15 residues. DNA for the CDR3: TGTGCCAGCTCACCGGACGGCTCGCAGGGCTATGGCTACACCTTC. Translating gives CASSPDGSQGYGYTF. Looking up the rest from reference TRBV18 and TRBJ1-2 gives the full variable domain: NAGVMQNPRHLVRRRGQEARLRCSPMKGHSHVYWYRQLPEEGLKFMVYLQKENIIDESGMPKERFSAEFPKEGPSILRIQQVVRGDSAAYFCASSPDGSQGYGYTFGSGTRLTVV.

The chain combines TRBV9 with TRBJ2-7; D is possibly TRBD2 (7 bases). The V gene's germline CDR1 is SGDLS and CDR2 YYNGEE. The V gene lost 0 bases and the J gene lost 3 bases, with 13 bases spanning the gap. The CDR3 consists of 15 residues. The CDR3 sequence is CASSVGEGGGYEQYF. The CDR3 nucleotides are TGTGCCAGCAGCGTAGGGGAGGGGGGCGGCTACGAGCAGTACTTC.